The TCR beta chain described here comes from a study of cytomegalovirus exposure and HLA in healthy donors. Donors showed nominal health when sampled, although they likely had unrecorded immune exposures. Comment on this clone: Its specificity is not known.

The PCR used 60 Vbeta and 13 Jbeta primers. TCRdb keeps only in-frame clones here, not all; method: immunoSEQ multiplex PCR. The table has about 47,000 clones, less than 75% seen once. Study-level points and caveats: Presence/absence analyses assumed roughly uniform sequencing depth across donors. TCR beta V- and J-gene trimming was later associated with a missense DCLRE1C variant. The analysis excluded some indistinguishable V segments, including TRBV6-2 and TRBV6-3.

Germline assignment: CDR1 SEHNR and CDR2 FQNEAQ (reference sequence). The V and J ends lost 2 bases and 7 bases, in that order; junction bases with no gene match: 11. The CDR3 runs 17 residues. The V and J genes are TRBV7-9 and TRBJ1-5, with 10 bases aligning to TRBD1. This TCR came from a man under 40 in good health and CMV-seronegative. The material sequenced was PBMCs. Here the CDR3 reads CASSLYAGQGDEQPQHF. CDR3 in DNA: TGTGCCAGCAGCTTATATGCTGGACAGGGGGATGAGCAGCCCCAGCATTTT.